This T cell receptor beta chain was recovered during a study of cytomegalovirus exposure and HLA in healthy donors. Whole-study results and caveats: It has been reported that TCR beta sequences accurately predicted the HLA-A and HLA-B alleles of most subjects.

This PCR relied on a set of 60 Vbeta primers and 13 Jbeta primers. Sequencing was performed with immunoSEQ multiplex PCR; in TCRdb, only in-frame clones are kept and a portion is missing. The table lists under 170,000 clones, 79% of them singletons. There was no recording of CMV serostatus for this donor. V was cut by 7 bases and J by 4 bases, with 17 bases left in between. This CDR3 comprises 13 residues. The germline gives CDR1 SQVTM, CDR2 ANQGSEA. As for this clone: What it recognizes is unknown.

The V gene is TRBV29-1, the J gene TRBJ2-7; no definite D call. The clonotype originates from a human donor in good health. The sequenced sample consisted of PBMCs. The CDR3 loop reads CSAAFERNYEQYF. CDR3 nucleotide sequence: TGCAGCGCCGCGTTTGAGAGAAATTACGAGCAGTACTTC.